What follows are 2 T cell receptor beta chains derived from one specimen sequenced in a study of cytomegalovirus exposure and HLA in healthy donors (dated by TCRdb to about 2017). Libraries were made using the immunoSEQ multiplex PCR assay. For the multiplex PCR, a mixture combining 60 forward primers for TCR Vbeta segments and 13 reverse primers for TCR Jbeta segments was used. TCRdb holds this immuneACCESS table with in-frame rearrangements only. Some clones are missing; in checked studies, unresolved V genes explain under half, and the rest has no known cause. This sample comprises about 200,000 clones, 60% to 85% of them detected only once. The leading ten clones occupy around a sixth of the sample. Sequenced material: PBMCs. These TCRs come from a man between 40 and 49 years old in good health and CMV-seronegative.

The chain employs TRBV5-4 and TRBJ2-3; D is ambiguous. The V gene's germline CDR1 is SGHNT and CDR2 YYREEE (reference sequence). The CDR3 covers 12 residues. Trimming pared 4 bases from V and 4 bases from J, leaving 7 bases between. CDR3 in DNA: TGTGCCAGCAGCCTGTTCGCAGATACGCAGTATTTT. Amino acids: CASSLFADTQYF.

V is TRBV7-3 and J is TRBJ2-3, with D perhaps matching TRBD1 (5 bases). The CDR3 is 14 amino acids. From germline, CDR1 is SGHTA and CDR2 FQGTGA. V was cut by 3 bases and J by 2 bases, with 9 bases left in between. Here the CDR3 DNA reads TGTGCCAGCAGCTTCGGACATTTCACAGATACGCAGTATTTT. It codes for CASSFGHFTDTQYF.